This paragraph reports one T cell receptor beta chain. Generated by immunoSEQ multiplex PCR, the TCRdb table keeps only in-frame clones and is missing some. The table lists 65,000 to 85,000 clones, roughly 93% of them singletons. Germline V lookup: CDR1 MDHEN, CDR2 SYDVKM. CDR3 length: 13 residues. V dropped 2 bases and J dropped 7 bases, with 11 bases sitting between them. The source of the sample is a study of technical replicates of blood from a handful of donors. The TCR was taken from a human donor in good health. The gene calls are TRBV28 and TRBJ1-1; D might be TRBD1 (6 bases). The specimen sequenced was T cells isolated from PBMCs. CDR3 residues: CASSLPQGREAFF. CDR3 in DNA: TGTGCCAGCAGTTTACCACAGGGCCGTGAAGCTTTCTTT.